The T cell receptor (beta chain) under discussion was sequenced for a study of blood T cell repertoires in COVID-19. Original data processing: The assay estimated nucleated cells by amplifying reference gene primers. Sequencing used immunoSEQ multiplex PCR; TCRdb keeps in-frame clones, though not all of them. V and J calls and clone size come straight from that table; D and trimming were deduced from the DNA. The sample records more than 40,000 clones, roughly 86% being singletons. The junction had 11 bases not matched to a gene; V was cut back by 3 bases and J by 6 bases. This CDR3 contains 15 residues. Germline V gene data show CDR1 as SGHTS and CDR2 as YDEGEE.

This receptor was obtained from a man between 60 and 75 years old with active or convalescent COVID-19. The sample taken for sequencing was peripheral blood. The chain recombines TRBV5-8 with TRBJ1-2; 7 positions agree with TRBD1. CDR3 sequence reads: CASSSPDRSIHGYTF. CDR3 nucleotide sequence: TGTGCCAGCAGCTCCCCGGACAGGTCTATCCATGGCTACACCTTC.